Listed below are T cell receptor beta chains from one sample, sequenced in a study of regulatory T cells in long-lasting Graves disease. From the multiplex PCR reads, TCRdb called clonotypes with MiXCR, one entry per CDR3 protein. This sample yields approximately 690,000 distinct CDR3 sequences, of which approximately 31% are seen a single time; about two fifths belongs to the top ten. Here the sequenced sample was peripheral blood mononuclear cells (PBMCs), taken when the disease was refractory, from a patient treated with antithyroid drugs. These receptors were taken from a female donor with Graves disease. The CDR3 runs from the conserved cysteine through the conserved F or W. The listing skips clone size in some rows; elsewhere it reads once, few, many or a size class.

V	size	CDR3
TRBV29-1	.	CSPLRSSYEQYF
TRBV27	few	CASRRQGLSYEQYF
TRBV29-1	few	CSVAQRLRGTQYF
TRBV12-3/TRBV12-4	.	CASSPGRGNGYGYTF
TRBV15	.	CATSRAGTGSSGNTIYF
TRBV19	.	CASSQGQGYWFITEAFF
TRBV30	.	CAWTRQGADGYTF
TRBV3-1	few	CASSRPVRGRANEQFF
TRBV6-1	.	CASSLVGGSAEAFF
TRBV29-1	few	CSAGTGGKNIQYF
TRBV30	few	CAWRQGVDYGYTF
TRBV12-3/TRBV12-4	.	CASSPTWSSYEQYF
TRBV29-1	.	CSWGLAGGNEQFF
TRBV12-3/TRBV12-4	few	CASSPSVSNQPQHF
TRBV28	.	CASSWGGVTEAFF
TRBV5-5	.	CASSLDPGRSSLQYF
TRBV25-1	.	CASSEYPNQGPRNEQYF
TRBV28	few	CASQRLAGGGEQYF
TRBV6-1	few	CASRKAGDTVHSPQHF
TRBV18	.	CASLTWDRGSTEAFF
TRBV19	many	CASSLANSYEQYF
TRBV29-1	once	CSVEHGYEQYF
TRBV3-1	.	CASSRGTEGGREKQYF